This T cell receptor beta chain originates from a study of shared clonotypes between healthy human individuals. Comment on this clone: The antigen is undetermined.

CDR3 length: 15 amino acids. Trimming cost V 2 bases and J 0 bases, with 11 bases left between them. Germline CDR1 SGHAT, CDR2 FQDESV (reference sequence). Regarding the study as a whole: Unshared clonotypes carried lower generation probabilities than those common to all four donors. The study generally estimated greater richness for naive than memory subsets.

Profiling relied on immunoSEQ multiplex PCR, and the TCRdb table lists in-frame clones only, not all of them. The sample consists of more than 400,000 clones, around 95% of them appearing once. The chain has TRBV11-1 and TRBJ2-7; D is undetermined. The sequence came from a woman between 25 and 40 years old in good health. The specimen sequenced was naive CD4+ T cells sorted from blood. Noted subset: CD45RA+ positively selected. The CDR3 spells CASSLYQVPSYEQYF. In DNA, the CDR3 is TGTGCCAGCAGCTTATATCAGGTGCCCTCCTACGAGCAGTACTTC.